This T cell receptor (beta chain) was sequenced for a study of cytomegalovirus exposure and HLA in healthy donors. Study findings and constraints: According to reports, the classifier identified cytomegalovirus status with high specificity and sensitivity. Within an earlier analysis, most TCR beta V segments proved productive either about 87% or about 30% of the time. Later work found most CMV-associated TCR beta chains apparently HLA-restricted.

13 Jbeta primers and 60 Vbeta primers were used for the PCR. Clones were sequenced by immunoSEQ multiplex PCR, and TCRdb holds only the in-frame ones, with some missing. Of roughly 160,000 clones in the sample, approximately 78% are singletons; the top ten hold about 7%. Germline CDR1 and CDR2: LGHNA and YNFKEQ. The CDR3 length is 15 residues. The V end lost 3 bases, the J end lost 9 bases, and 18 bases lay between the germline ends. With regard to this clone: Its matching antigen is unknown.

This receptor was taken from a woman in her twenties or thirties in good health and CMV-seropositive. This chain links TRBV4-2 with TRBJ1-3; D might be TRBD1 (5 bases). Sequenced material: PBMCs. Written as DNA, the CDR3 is TGTGCCAGCAGCCAGGACCAGGGAGGGGTGGGCACCATATATTTT. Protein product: CASSQDQGGVGTIYF.